The 7 T cell receptor beta chains in this list originate from one sample, sequenced in a study of T cell responses to AZD1222 COVID-19 vaccine. This table comes from immunoSEQ multiplex PCR, and its TCRdb copy is limited to in-frame clones, with some not included. The sample shows fewer than 120,000 clones, roughly 85% of them seen only once. Sequencing was performed on peripheral blood, taken on day 0 of AZD1222 vaccination. These receptors were obtained from an adult in good health.

J is TRBJ2-3 and V is TRBV11-3; a weak D match, TRBD2 (6 bases). The CDR3 extends over 13 amino acids. Trimming stripped 5 bases from V and 9 bases from J, with 15 bases between. Germline V CDR1 and CDR2: SGHNT, YENEEA. For the CDR3, the DNA is TGTGCCAGCAGCCAGAGGCGGGGAACGACGCAGTATTTT. Its protein product is CASSQRRGTTQYF.

CDR3 sequence (DNA): TGCGCCAGCGGGGCAGGAGACACCACTTACAATGAGCAGTTCTTC. It translates to CASGAGDTTYNEQFF. The genes are TRBV5-1 and TRBJ2-1, with D perhaps TRBD1 (5 bases). CDR1 and CDR2 (germline): SGHRS, YFSETQ. V shed 7 bases and J shed 4 bases, with 18 bases lying between them. The CDR3 has 15 amino acids.

The chain recombines TRBV7-2 with TRBJ1-6; TRBD1 aligns across 7 bases. The J segment lost 9 bases and the V segment lost 5 bases, leaving 7 bases of the junction unmatched. The CDR3 runs 14 residues. Germline CDR1 is SGHTA and CDR2 is FQGNSA. The CDR3 protein is CASSQRTGGSPLHF. The CDR3 DNA sequence: TGTGCCAGCAGCCAACGGACAGGTGGTTCACCCCTCCACTTT. Full variable domain (remainder filled in from reference TRBV7-2 and TRBJ1-6): GAGVSQSPSNKVTEKGKDVELRCDPISGHTALYWYRQSLGQGLEFLIYFQGNSAPDKSGLPSDRFSAERTGGSVSTLTIQRTQQEDSAVYLCASSQRTGGSPLHFGNGTRLTVT.

The chain combines TRBV5-8 with TRBJ1-5, with no clear D. This CDR3 is built from 12 residues. Deletions cut 4 bases from V and 7 bases from J, with 9 bases between. From germline, CDR1 is SGHTS and CDR2 YDEGEE. The CDR3 bases are TGTGCCAGCAGCGGGCTGGGGCAGCCCCAGCATTTT. Translating it yields CASSGLGQPQHF.

The chain carries TRBV11-1 and TRBJ2-2; TRBD2 is a possible D gene (5 bases). V lost 0 bases to trimming and J lost 6 bases, with 11 bases between them. Per germline, CDR1 SGHAT and CDR2 FQDESV (reference sequence). The CDR3 has 15 amino acids. The CDR3 sequence is CASSLARVLPGELFF. For the CDR3, the DNA is TGTGCCAGCAGCTTAGCGAGGGTTCTTCCCGGGGAGCTGTTTTTT. Full variable domain (remainder filled in from reference TRBV11-1 and TRBJ2-2): EAEVAQSPRYKITEKSQAVAFWCDPISGHATLYWYRQILGQGPELLVQFQDESVVDDSQLPKDRFSAERLKGVDSTLKIQPAELGDSAMYLCASSLARVLPGELFFGEGSRLTVL.

In DNA, the CDR3 is TGCGCCAGCAGCCAGGGAGAAGTTGTGCTAGCGGGGGAGACCCAGTACTTC. Translation: CASSQGEVVLAGETQYF. The chain couples TRBV4-1 to TRBJ2-5; 9 bases match TRBD2. CDR1 is MGHRA and CDR2 is YSYEKL in the germline V gene. Trimming at V came to 3 bases and at J to 5 bases, leaving 13 bases not matched to a gene. This CDR3 is 17 amino acids long.

The rearrangement uses TRBV27 and TRBJ2-7; 10 bases match TRBD2. The germline gives CDR1 MNHEY, CDR2 SMNVEV (reference sequence). Trimming removed 2 bases from V and 6 bases from J; junction bases left unmatched: 4. The CDR3 spans 14 residues. CDR3 sequence: CASSLRLAGVEQYF. Here the CDR3 DNA reads TGTGCCAGCAGTTTACGGCTAGCGGGAGTCGAGCAGTACTTC.